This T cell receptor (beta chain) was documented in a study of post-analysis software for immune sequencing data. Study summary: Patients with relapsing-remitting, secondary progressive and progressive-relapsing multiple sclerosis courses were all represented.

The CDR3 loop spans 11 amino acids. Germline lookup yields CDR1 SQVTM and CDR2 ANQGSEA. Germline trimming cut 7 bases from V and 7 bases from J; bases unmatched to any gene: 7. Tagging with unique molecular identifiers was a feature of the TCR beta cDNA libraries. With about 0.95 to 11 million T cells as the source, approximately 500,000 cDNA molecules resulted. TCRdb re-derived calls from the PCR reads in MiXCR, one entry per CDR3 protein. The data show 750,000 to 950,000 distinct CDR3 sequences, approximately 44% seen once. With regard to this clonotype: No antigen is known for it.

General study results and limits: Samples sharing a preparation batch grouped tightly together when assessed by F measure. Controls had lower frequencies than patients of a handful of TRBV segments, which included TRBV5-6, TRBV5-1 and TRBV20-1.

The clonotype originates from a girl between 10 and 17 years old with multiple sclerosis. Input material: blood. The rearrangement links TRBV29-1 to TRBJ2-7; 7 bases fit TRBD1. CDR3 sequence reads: CSARVTGEQYF. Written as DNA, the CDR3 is TGCAGCGCTAGAGTGACAGGGGAGCAGTACTTC.